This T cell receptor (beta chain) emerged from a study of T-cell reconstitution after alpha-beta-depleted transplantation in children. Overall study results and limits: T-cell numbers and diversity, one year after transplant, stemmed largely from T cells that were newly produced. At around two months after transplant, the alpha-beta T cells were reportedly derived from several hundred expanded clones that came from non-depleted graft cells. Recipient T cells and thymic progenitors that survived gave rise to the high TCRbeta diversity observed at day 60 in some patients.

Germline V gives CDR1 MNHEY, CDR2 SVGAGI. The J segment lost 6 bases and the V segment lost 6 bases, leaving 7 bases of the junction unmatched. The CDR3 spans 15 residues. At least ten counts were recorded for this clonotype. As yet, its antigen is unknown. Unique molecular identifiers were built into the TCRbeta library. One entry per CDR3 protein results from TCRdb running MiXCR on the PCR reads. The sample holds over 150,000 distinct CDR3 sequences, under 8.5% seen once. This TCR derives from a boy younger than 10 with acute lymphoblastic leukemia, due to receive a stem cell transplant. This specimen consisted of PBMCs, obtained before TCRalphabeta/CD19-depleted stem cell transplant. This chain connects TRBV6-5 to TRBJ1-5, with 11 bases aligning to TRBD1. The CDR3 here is CASSLGTGGSQPQHF. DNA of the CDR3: TGTGCCAGCAGCCTCGGGACAGGGGGTAGTCAGCCCCAGCATTTT.